This TCR beta chain was captured by sequencing in a study of T-cell reconstitution after alpha-beta-depleted transplantation in children. This clonotype was counted a few times. Its target is unknown. Study-level points and caveats: Some patients showed high day-60 TCRbeta diversity, which derived from surviving recipient T cells and thymic progenitors. The main origin of T-cell counts and diversity one year after transplant was newly produced T cells. About two months after transplant, alpha-beta T cells reportedly came from several hundred expanded graft clones.

J was trimmed by 5 bases and V by 1 base; bases with no gene match: 4. The CDR3 runs to 17 residues. Germline lookup yields CDR1 LGHNA and CDR2 YNFKEQ. Preparation of the TCRbeta library was carried out with unique molecular identifiers. TCRdb passed the PCR reads through MiXCR, listing each CDR3 protein once. The sample consists of about 1,000,000 distinct CDR3 sequences, around 30% of them appearing once. The receptor was derived from a boy less than two years old who had a stem cell transplant for SCID, so the T cells may come from the graft donor. The material was PBMCs, mostly from graft donor cells, obtained 360 days after TCRalphabeta/CD19-depleted stem cell transplant. The chain couples TRBV4-2 to TRBJ2-1; 14 nucleotides line up with TRBD2. Here the CDR3 DNA reads TGTGCCAGCAGCCAAGTGCCGACTAGCGGGGGGGACAATGAGCAGTTCTTC. Protein sequence: CASSQVPTSGGDNEQFF.